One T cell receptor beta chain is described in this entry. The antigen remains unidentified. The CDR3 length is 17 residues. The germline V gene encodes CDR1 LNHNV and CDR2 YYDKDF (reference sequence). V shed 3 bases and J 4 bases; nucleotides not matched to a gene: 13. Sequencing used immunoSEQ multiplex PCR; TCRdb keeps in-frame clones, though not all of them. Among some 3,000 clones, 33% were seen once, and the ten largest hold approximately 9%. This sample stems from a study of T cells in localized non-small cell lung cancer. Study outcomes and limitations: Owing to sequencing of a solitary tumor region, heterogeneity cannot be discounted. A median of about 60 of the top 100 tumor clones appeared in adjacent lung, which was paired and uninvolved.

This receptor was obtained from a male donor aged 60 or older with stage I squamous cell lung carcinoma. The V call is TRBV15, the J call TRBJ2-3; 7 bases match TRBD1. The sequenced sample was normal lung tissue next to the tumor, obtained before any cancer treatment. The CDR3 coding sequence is TGTGCCACCAGCAGTGTAGAACCGGGACAGTCCCCAGATACGCAGTATTTT. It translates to CATSSVEPGQSPDTQYF.